Listed here are 27 T cell receptor beta chains from one sample, sequenced in a study of regulatory T cells in long-lasting Graves disease. As to time point: newly diagnosed GD, antithyroid drugs for less than 3 months. From PBMCs, RNA was extracted and then used to make the TCR library. To make TCR beta libraries, researchers used iRepertoire HTBI primers and Arm-PCR of CDR3 regions. TCRdb processed the multiplex PCR reads anew with MiXCR; each CDR3 protein has one entry. This table has more than 450,000 distinct CDR3 sequences, 15% to 20% appearing once. These data were also filed under a second study, of T cells in Graves' hyperthyroidism and ophthalmopathy.

The sample consisted of peripheral blood mononuclear cells (PBMCs), taken at new diagnosis, from a patient treated with antithyroid drugs. The receptors derive from a man aged 35 to 55 with Graves disease.

The genes are TRBV29-1 and TRBJ2-7; TRBD2 aligns across 7 bases. CDR3 size: 13 residues. J gave up 0 bases and V 7 bases, and 6 bases lay outside the gene matches. Per germline, CDR1 SQVTM and CDR2 ANQGSEA. In DNA, the CDR3 is TGCAGCGGAGTAGCGGGCACCTCCTACGAGCAGTACTTC. As protein: CSGVAGTSYEQYF.

This clonotype was recorded many times. V and J are TRBV11-3 and TRBJ2-7; the D call may be TRBD1 or TRBD2 (5 bases each). CDR3 length: 13 amino acids. Trimming took 0 bases from V and 5 from J, leaving 8 bases between them. The germline V gene encodes CDR1 SGHNT and CDR2 YENEEA. CDR3 in amino acids: CASSLEPGHEQYF. CDR3 DNA sequence: TGTGCCAGCAGCTTAGAGCCGGGACACGAGCAGTACTTC.

Ten or more counts support this clonotype. The junction departs from the called germline gene at one end, perhaps through a read error. The rearrangement uses TRBV28 and TRBJ2-7; tentative D call: TRBD2 (5 bases). The CDR3 has 13 residues. Germline lookup yields CDR1 MDHEN and CDR2 SYDVKM. CDR3 in DNA: TGCGCCAGCAGGCCGGGAAAACCCAACGAGCAGTACTTC. Protein product: CASRPGKPNEQYF. The variable domain in full, completed from reference TRBV28 and TRBJ2-7, reads DVKVTQSSRYLVKRTGEKVFLECVQDMDHENMFWYRQDPGLGLRLIYFSYDVKMKEKGDIPEGYSVSREKKERFSLILESASTNQTSMYLCASRPGKPNEQYFGPGTRLTVT.

V and J are TRBV6-1 and TRBJ2-1; TRBD2 might be the D (6 bases). Germline V gene lookup returns CDR1 MNHNS and CDR2 SASEGT. Trimming took 10 bases from V and 7 from J, leaving 11 bases between them. The CDR3 spans 11 residues. CDR3 in amino acids: CATTRGNEQFF. In nucleotides, the CDR3 is TGTGCCACCACCCGGGGGAATGAGCAGTTCTTC.

As for this clonotype: A much larger clone differs from this one at a single base, so this may be a read error. The chain employs TRBV29-1 and TRBJ1-1, with D uncertain. V was trimmed by 7 bases and J by 9 bases, leaving 15 bases between them. Germline CDR1 reads SQVTM; CDR2 reads ANQGSEA. This CDR3 region has 11 residues. The CDR3 here is CSGETSAKAFF. The DNA for the CDR3 is TGCAGCGGGGAGACGAGCGCTAAAGCTTTCTTT. Full variable domain (remainder filled in from reference TRBV29-1 and TRBJ1-1): SAVISQKPSRDICQRGTSLTIQCQVDSQVTMMFWYRQQPGQSLTLIATANQGSEATYESGFVIDKFPISRPNLTFSTLTVSNMSPEDSSIYLCSGETSAKAFFGQGTRLTVV.

This clonotype has at least ten counts. The rearrangement links TRBV20-1 to TRBJ2-1; D ambiguous. Per germline, CDR1 DFQATT and CDR2 SNEGSKA (reference sequence). The CDR3 has 12 residues. Trimming left V 1 base short and J 10 bases short, with 11 bases between. The CDR3 loop is CSARVAVLEQFF. In nucleotides, the CDR3 is TGCAGTGCTAGAGTCGCAGTCCTGGAGCAGTTCTTC.

The chain links TRBV10-2 to TRBJ2-5; TRBD1 aligns across 9 bases. The CDR3 consists of 13 residues. Germline assignment: CDR1 WSHSY and CDR2 SAAADI. The ends lost 5 bases at V and 6 bases at J; junction bases unmatched: 4. Here the CDR3 reads CASSTGGQKTQYF. CDR3 bases: TGCGCCAGCAGTACAGGGGGCCAGAAGACCCAGTACTTC.

The sample holds a few counts of this clonotype. The V call is TRBV5-1, the J call TRBJ2-5; D is undetermined. CDR3 size: 13 residues. Germline V gives CDR1 SGHRS, CDR2 YFSETQ. Trimming took 4 bases from V and 1 from J, leaving 8 bases between them. DNA of the CDR3: TGCGCCAGCAGCGGGTTCCCCCAAGAGACCCAGTACTTC. Encoded protein: CASSGFPQETQYF.

This clonotype turned up a few times. The chain couples TRBV29-1 to TRBJ2-5, with 9 bases fitting TRBD2. The CDR3 spans 14 residues. V was clipped by 2 bases and J by 2 bases; unmatched bases: 3. From germline, CDR1 is SQVTM and CDR2 ANQGSEA. The CDR3 sequence: CSVELAGHQETQYF. The DNA of the CDR3 is TGCAGCGTTGAACTAGCGGGGCATCAAGAGACCCAGTACTTC.

This clonotype came up a few times. This chain connects TRBV4-1 to TRBJ2-1, with 7 bases identical to TRBD1. V lost 4 bases and J lost 2; bases outside the gene matches: 8. Germline V gives CDR1 MGHRA, CDR2 YSYEKL. The CDR3 sequence is 16 residues long. CDR3: CASSPSPGQTYNEQFF. CDR3 in DNA: TGCGCCAGCAGCCCGTCCCCGGGACAGACCTACAATGAGCAGTTCTTC.

This chain links TRBV9 with TRBJ1-2; TRBD1 might be the D (6 bases). The V and J ends lost 0 bases and 3 bases respectively, with 12 bases between them. The length of the CDR3 is 15 residues. In germline, CDR1 is SGDLS, CDR2 YYNGEE. The CDR3 nucleotides are TGTGCCAGCAGCGTAGGGGGGGGCGTAGACTATGGCTACACCTTC. Protein: CASSVGGGVDYGYTF.

This clonotype was found many times. The DNA of the CDR3 is TGTGCCAGCAGCCGCCTCCCGGGACTAGCGGGAGGAAGGCAGTTCTTC. Encoded protein: CASSRLPGLAGGRQFF. The rearrangement joins TRBV2 to TRBJ2-1, with 15 bases lining up with TRBD2. V trimming: 6 bases; J trimming: 12 bases; junction bases outside the gene matches: 12. The CDR3 covers 16 residues. CDR1 SNHLY and CDR2 FYNNEI come from the germline V gene.

This clonotype has a count of ten or more. The chain employs TRBV5-1 and TRBJ2-4; 9 nucleotides line up with TRBD1. Unmatched junction bases numbered 9, after V lost 5 bases and J lost 0 bases. There are 17 residues in the CDR3. Germline CDR1 reads SGHRS; CDR2 reads YFSETQ. The DNA of the CDR3 is TGCGCCAGCAGTCGGTTAGGACAGGGGATAGCCAAAAACATTCAGTACTTC. Translating gives CASSRLGQGIAKNIQYF.

The chain carries TRBV10-3 and TRBJ2-7; 7 bases line up with TRBD1. The CDR3 runs to 13 residues. J lost 0 bases, V lost 6 bases, and 2 bases had no gene match. Germline loops: CDR1 ENHRY, CDR2 SYGVKD. The CDR3: CAISDRVSYEQYF. The DNA for the CDR3 is TGTGCCATCAGCGACAGGGTCTCCTACGAGCAGTACTTC.

In this sample, this clonotype turned up many times. The chain carries TRBV6-1 and TRBJ1-1; TRBD1 matches 8 bases. Per germline, CDR1 MNHNS and CDR2 SASEGT. This CDR3 is 14 amino acids long. The J segment lost 4 bases and the V segment lost 5 bases, leaving 6 bases of the junction unmatched. The CDR3: CASSTDRVRTEAFF. For the CDR3, the DNA is TGTGCCAGCAGTACGGACAGGGTTCGCACTGAAGCTTTCTTT.

This clonotype was found a few times. The gene calls are TRBV24-1 and TRBJ2-2; D remains unclear. The CDR3 sequence is 12 residues long. Germline V gives CDR1 KGHDR, CDR2 SFDVKD. V was shortened by 7 bases and J by 4 bases, with 6 bases between the two germline ends. The CDR3 sequence is CATSRTTGELFF. DNA of the CDR3: TGTGCCACCAGCCGGACCACCGGGGAGCTGTTTTTT.

V is TRBV20-1 and J is TRBJ2-5; 8 nucleotides match TRBD1. Germline CDR1 reads DFQATT; CDR2 reads SNEGSKA (reference sequence). The CDR3 contains 15 residues. V was pared by 5 bases and J by 9 bases, with 17 bases of the junction left unmatched. CDR3 amino acids: CSAFRSGRGRVAQYF. CDR3 in DNA: TGCAGTGCTTTTCGCAGTGGCAGGGGGCGGGTGGCCCAGTACTTC.

This clonotype occurred many times. The CDR3 DNA reads TGTGCCAGCAGCGCGGCTGGTAAGTCCACTGAAGCTTTCTTT. This codes for CASSAAGKSTEAFF. This chain joins TRBV11-1 and TRBJ1-1; unclear D gene. From germline, CDR1 is SGHAT and CDR2 FQDESV (reference sequence). V lost 5 bases and J 4 bases, leaving 14 bases between the germline ends. This CDR3 comprises 14 residues.

Many counts were recorded for this clonotype. The V gene is TRBV28, the J gene TRBJ2-4; maybe TRBD1 (6 bases). The V end was cut by 0 bases, the J end by 1 base, with 10 bases between. The CDR3 is 16 residues long. The germline gives CDR1 MDHEN, CDR2 SYDVKM. This CDR3 is CASSLWEQGAKNIQYF. CDR3 DNA: TGTGCCAGCAGTTTATGGGAGCAGGGGGCCAAAAACATTCAGTACTTC.

In this sample, this clonotype turned up many times. This chain uses TRBV20-1 with TRBJ2-7; no definite D call. V was cut by 6 bases and J by 2 bases, with 5 bases left in between. There are 10 residues in the CDR3. From germline, CDR1 is DFQATT and CDR2 SNEGSKA (reference sequence). CDR3 residues: CSALTYEQYF. The CDR3 nucleotides read TGCAGTGCCTTGACCTACGAGCAGTACTTC.

This clonotype was counted at least ten times. V is TRBV20-1 and J is TRBJ1-5; the D is unclear. Germline loops: CDR1 DFQATT, CDR2 SNEGSKA (reference sequence). This CDR3 comprises 12 residues. V was shortened by 7 bases and J by 7 bases, with 14 bases between the two germline ends. The DNA for the CDR3 is TGCAGTGGACGGCCGATAGGGCAGCCCCAGCATTTT. This sequence encodes CSGRPIGQPQHF.

This chain links TRBV2 with TRBJ2-1, with 14 nucleotides matching TRBD2. The CDR3 runs to 17 residues. Per germline, CDR1 SNHLY and CDR2 FYNNEI. V shed 4 bases and J 8 bases; nucleotides not matched to a gene: 10. The CDR3 DNA is TGTGCCAGCAGTGTATCGCCGGGACTAGCGGGAGATGATGAGCAGTTCTTC. It codes for CASSVSPGLAGDDEQFF.

At least ten counts were recorded for this clonotype. The rearrangement uses TRBV3-1 and TRBJ2-7; possibly TRBD2 for D (5 bases). The ends were cut back, 2 bases at V and 3 bases at J, with 17 bases in the middle. This CDR3 has 16 amino acids. Germline V gene sequence: CDR1 LGHDT, CDR2 YNNKEL (reference sequence). Here the CDR3 reads CASSQREDSFLYEQYF. The CDR3 nucleotides read TGTGCCAGCAGCCAAAGAGAGGACTCCTTTCTCTACGAGCAGTACTTC.

The sample holds many counts of this clonotype. In DNA form, the CDR3 reads TGTGCCACCAGTGACCCCCTCTCTGGGGCCAACGTCCTGACTTTC. It yields the protein CATSDPLSGANVLTF. The chain links TRBV24-1 to TRBJ2-6; D gene ambiguous. The CDR3 totals 15 residues. Trimming left V 4 bases short and J 0 bases short, with 6 bases between. Germline loops: CDR1 KGHDR, CDR2 SFDVKD.

This clonotype was observed a handful of times. The chain uses TRBV15 and TRBJ2-7; 14 bases agree with TRBD2. Germline V gives CDR1 LNHNV, CDR2 YYDKDF (reference sequence). The CDR3 is made up of 19 amino acids. V gave up 0 bases and J gave up 5 bases; unmatched junction bases: 12. The CDR3 is CATSRERIRLAGGDHEQYF. DNA of the CDR3: TGTGCCACCAGCAGAGAACGGATTCGACTAGCGGGAGGGGACCACGAGCAGTACTTC.

This clonotype was counted ten times or more. The rearrangement links TRBV18 to TRBJ1-2, with 7 bases aligning to TRBD1. This CDR3 spans 15 amino acids. Germline trimming cut 4 bases from V and 4 bases from J; bases unmatched to any gene: 9. Germline V lookup: CDR1 KGHSH, CDR2 LQKENI. CDR3: CASSLRDSYFYGYTF. The CDR3 nucleotides read TGTGCCAGCTCACTTAGGGACAGCTACTTCTATGGCTACACCTTC.

This clonotype was recorded many times. This chain uses TRBV11-2 with TRBJ2-5, with 7 bases aligning to TRBD1. CDR1 SGHAT and CDR2 FQNNGV come from the germline V gene. After removal of 5 bases from V and 1 base from J, the junction contained 4 bases not matched to a gene. The CDR3 spans 14 residues. The DNA for the CDR3 is TGTGCCAGCAGCCGCAGGACAGGCCAAGAGACCCAGTACTTC. Residues: CASSRRTGQETQYF.